Listed here are 15 T cell receptor beta chains from one sample, sequenced in a study of blood T cell repertoires in COVID-19. TCRdb's copy holds only in-frame clones and misses some; the assay was immunoSEQ multiplex PCR. Of roughly 80,000 clones listed, over 80% are singletons. Sample: peripheral blood. The receptors here all came from a man between 60 and 75 years old with active or convalescent COVID-19.

The chain links TRBV7-8 to TRBJ2-5, with D perhaps TRBD2 (5 bases). The ends were cut back, 1 base at V and 5 bases at J, with 11 bases in the middle. The germline V gene has CDR1 SGHVS and CDR2 FQNEAQ. This CDR3 has 14 residues. CDR3 amino acids: CASSLDPGSETQYF. Here the CDR3 DNA reads TGTGCCAGCAGCTTAGATCCGGGGTCCGAGACCCAGTACTTC.

The V gene is TRBV27, the J gene TRBJ2-7; 7 bases are a match to TRBD1. The J segment lost 3 bases and the V segment lost 4 bases, leaving 9 bases of the junction unmatched. Germline-derived CDR1 and CDR2 are MNHEY and SMNVEV (reference sequence). There are 15 residues in the CDR3. Written as DNA, the CDR3 is TGTGCCAGCAGTTCAGACAGGGACGGAGTCTACGAGCAGTACTTC. This codes for CASSSDRDGVYEQYF.

About this clone itself: Other DNA sequences of this sample code for an identical CDR3. This sequence joins TRBV3-1 (or the pseudogene TRBV3-2) and TRBJ2-5; 14 bases are shared with TRBD2. Per the germline V gene, CDR1 is LGHDT and CDR2 is YNNKEL (reference sequence). CDR3 length equals 16 residues. J lost 2 bases, V lost 6 bases, and 5 bases had no gene match. CDR3 nucleotides: TGTGCCAGCAGTCCTGGACTAGCGGGGGGTCAAGAGACCCAGTACTTC. Encoded protein: CASSPGLAGGQETQYF.

The chain uses TRBV9 and TRBJ2-2; TRBD2 matches 8 bases. Germline CDR1 and CDR2: SGDLS and YYNGEE. The CDR3 loop spans 16 amino acids. J gave up 3 bases and V 3 bases, and 7 bases lay outside the gene matches. The CDR3 DNA follows: TGTGCCAGCAGCGAGCGGGGGACACTGGACACCGGGGAGCTGTTTTTT. Translated: CASSERGTLDTGELFF. Looking up the rest from reference TRBV9 and TRBJ2-2 gives the full variable domain: DSGVTQTPKHLITATGQRVTLRCSPRSGDLSVYWYQQSLDQGLQFLIQYYNGEERAKGNILERFSAQQFPDLHSELNLSSLELGDSALYFCASSERGTLDTGELFFGEGSRLTVL.

The chain links TRBV5-6 to TRBJ1-4; a possible D gene is TRBD1 (6 bases). This CDR3 has 18 residues. Germline CDR1 SGHDT, CDR2 YYEEEE. The V gene lost 4 bases and the J gene lost 1 base, with 20 bases spanning the gap. Here the CDR3 reads CASSPRAGALITNEKLFF. The CDR3 DNA is TGTGCCAGCAGCCCCCGGGCAGGGGCTTTGATAACTAATGAAAAACTGTTTTTT.

The chain couples TRBV4-3 to TRBJ1-2, with 8 bases identical to TRBD1. CDR1 is LGHNA, CDR2 YSLEER, per germline. Trimming removed 0 bases from V and 6 bases from J; junction bases left unmatched: 3. The CDR3 loop spans 14 amino acids. CDR3 sequence: CASSQDPGGDGYTF. For the CDR3, the DNA is TGCGCCAGCAGCCAAGATCCAGGGGGCGATGGCTACACCTTC.

The CDR3 DNA follows: TGTGCCAGCAGCCAACTGAAACGGGCCGGGGAGCTGTTTTTT. Its translation: CASSQLKRAGELFF. This chain joins TRBV14 and TRBJ2-2; D remains unclear. Trimming left V 2 bases short and J 6 bases short, with 10 bases between. The CDR3 consists of 14 residues. CDR1 and CDR2 from the germline V gene are SGHDN and FVKESK.

This sequence joins TRBV2 and TRBJ1-5, with 8 nucleotides matching TRBD1. CDR3 length: 15 residues. Trimming took 2 bases from V and 3 from J; bases not matched to a gene: 3. In germline, CDR1 is SNHLY, CDR2 FYNNEI. DNA for the CDR3: TGTGCCAGCAGTGAACAGGGACAGGTCAATCAGCCCCAGCATTTT. Its translation is CASSEQGQVNQPQHF.

This chain joins TRBV30 and TRBJ2-2; 7 nucleotides match TRBD2. The CDR3 has 14 amino acids. V dropped 3 bases and J dropped 6; count of bases not matched to a gene: 7. The germline gives CDR1 GTSNPN, CDR2 SVGIG (reference sequence). The CDR3 here is CAWRGLTRSGELFF. CDR3 nucleotides: TGTGCCTGGAGGGGACTAACAAGGTCCGGGGAGCTGTTTTTT.

The rearrangement uses TRBV9 and TRBJ1-6, with TRBD1 identical over 10 bases. The CDR3 runs to 15 residues. The V gene end was trimmed by 3 bases and the J gene end by 7 bases; junction bases not matched to a gene: 4. Germline CDR1 reads SGDLS; CDR2 reads YYNGEE. The CDR3 DNA follows: TGTGCCAGCAGCGGCCCGGGACAGGGGAATTCACCCCTCCACTTT. Translated, it gives CASSGPGQGNSPLHF.

This clone is judged medium-sized (0.01 to 0.1%). This sequence joins TRBV6-5 and TRBJ1-5; D call uncertain. The CDR3 contains 12 residues. Germline values: CDR1 MNHEY, CDR2 SVGAGI. CDR3 sequence reads: CVPAAGWQPQHF. The CDR3 coding sequence is TGTGTCCCGGCGGCGGGGTGGCAGCCCCAGCATTTT.

The chain is built from TRBV9 and TRBJ2-3; D is undetermined. This CDR3 comprises 13 residues. The germline V gene has CDR1 SGDLS and CDR2 YYNGEE. V was pared by 4 bases and J by 6 bases, with 12 bases between. The CDR3 DNA reads as TGTGCCAGCAGCCCCAGTCCCGTCGATACGCAGTATTTT. This translates into CASSPSPVDTQYF.

This sequence joins TRBV7-2 and TRBJ2-7, with TRBD2 matching over 7 bases. CDR1 is SGHTA and CDR2 is FQGNSA in the germline V gene. There are 18 residues in the CDR3. The ends lost 1 base at V and 0 bases at J; junction bases unmatched: 12. The CDR3 nucleotides are TGTGCCAGCAGCTTAGAATCGGGACTACCTATCAGCTCCTACGAGCAGTACTTC. It is translated as CASSLESGLPISSYEQYF.

The chain carries TRBV7-3 and TRBJ2-2; possibly TRBD2 for D (6 bases). This CDR3 is 15 amino acids long. Germline CDR1 and CDR2: SGHTA and FQGTGA. Trimming pared 2 bases from V and 4 bases from J, leaving 11 bases between. CDR3 sequence: CASSLRGAITGELFF. Here the CDR3 DNA reads TGTGCCAGCAGCTTACGCGGGGCGATCACCGGGGAGCTGTTTTTT. The variable domain in full, completed from reference TRBV7-3 and TRBJ2-2, reads GAGVSQTPSNKVTEKGKYVELRCDPISGHTALYWYRQSLGQGPEFLIYFQGTGAADDSGLPNDRFFAVRPEGSVSTLKIQRTERGDSAVYLCASSLRGAITGELFFGEGSRLTVL.

This chain connects TRBV19 to TRBJ2-1; TRBD2 matches 11 bases. The CDR3 has 15 residues. The J segment lost 7 bases and the V segment lost 7 bases, leaving 9 bases of the junction unmatched. Germline lookup yields CDR1 LNHDA and CDR2 SQIVND (reference sequence). CDR3 nucleotides: TGTGCCAGTACCGATAGCGGGGGGGCCGGTAATGAGCAGTTCTTC. Amino acid sequence: CASTDSGGAGNEQFF.